The clone carrying this T cell receptor beta chain was seen many times. Its antigen is unknown. The CDR3 contains 14 residues. The ends were cut back, 4 bases at V and 1 base at J, with 10 bases in the middle. From germline, CDR1 is MNHEY and CDR2 SMNVEV (reference sequence). This entry belongs to a study of metastatic and nonmetastatic thyroid tumors. About the study: Blood and tumor or nodule tissue repertoires from malignant and benign thyroid patients were compared. The study, taken as a whole, reports: Reports indicated that malignant thyroid tumors showed significantly higher TCR beta diversity than benign nodules did, in blood and tumor.

In the original analysis: CDR3 differences across clinicopathological groups were used to build a distant-metastasis classifier for papillary thyroid cancer. MiXCR re-clonotyped the PCR reads for TCRdb. None of the V and J calls come from the authors' own analysis; TCRdb made them. The sample lists tens of thousands of clones, about 15% occurring once. Nobody among the patients had been given any treatment before thyroid surgery. This receptor was obtained from a male donor with papillary thyroid cancer or a benign thyroid nodule (not recorded which). Some clones in this sample may be carry-over from other donors' samples. The genes are TRBV27 and TRBJ1-1; D gene unclear. Sequenced sample: blood. In nucleotides, the CDR3 is TGTGCCAGCAGTTGGGCAGCCCAGAACACTGAAGCTTTCTTT. Protein product: CASSWAAQNTEAFF.